The 10 T cell receptor beta chains in this list originate from one sample, sequenced in a study of T cells in Graves' hyperthyroidism and ophthalmopathy. Researchers amplified the TCR beta CDR3 regions from RNA transcripts. HTBI primers were the set used in a first-round RT-PCR of the TCR CDR3. TCRdb reprocessed the multiplex PCR reads with MiXCR, giving one entry per CDR3 protein. Seen here are about 740,000 distinct CDR3 sequences, 13% to 15% observed once, and the top ten hold approximately 10%. Sequenced input: blood. The receptors here all came from a woman under 30 with Graves' hyperthyroidism.

V usage is TRBV7-2 and J usage is TRBJ2-7; 7 nucleotides align to TRBD2. This CDR3 spans 16 amino acids. V trimming: 5 bases; J trimming: 0 bases; junction bases outside the gene matches: 10. Per the germline V gene, CDR1 is SGHTA and CDR2 is FQGNSA. The CDR3 protein is CASSPGLAASSYEQYF. The CDR3 DNA follows: TGTGCCAGCAGCCCGGGGCTAGCGGCAAGCTCCTACGAGCAGTACTTC.

The V call is TRBV27, the J call TRBJ2-7; possibly TRBD1 for D (6 bases). Germline assignment: CDR1 MNHEY and CDR2 SMNVEV (reference sequence). Between the trimmed V and J ends, which lost 0 bases and 3 bases, there was a span of 21 bases. This CDR3 has 18 amino acids. Here the CDR3 reads CASSLSINDRCLFYEQYF. CDR3 in DNA: TGTGCCAGCAGTTTATCTATTAACGACAGGTGCCTATTCTACGAGCAGTACTTC.

In this sample, this clonotype turned up many times. The CDR3 is CASSSYPRASPTTEAFF. CDR3 nucleotides: TGTGCCAGCTCCTCGTACCCCCGGGCAAGCCCGACCACTGAAGCTTTCTTT. The chain joins TRBV13 to TRBJ1-1; D is unresolved. This CDR3 is built from 17 residues. Trimming pared 8 bases from V and 4 bases from J, leaving 26 bases between. CDR1 is PRHDT, CDR2 FYEKMQ, per germline (reference sequence).

The chain recombines TRBV27 with TRBJ2-1; 8 bases are a match to TRBD1. The CDR3 covers 17 residues. The V and J ends lost 3 bases and 0 bases, in that order; junction bases with no gene match: 7. Germline assignment: CDR1 MNHEY and CDR2 SMNVEV (reference sequence). The CDR3 spells CASSFTFDRGSYNEQFF. CDR3 coding DNA: TGTGCCAGCAGTTTCACCTTCGACAGGGGCTCCTACAATGAGCAGTTCTTC.

This clonotype was counted a few times. The genes are TRBV7-8 and TRBJ1-6; weak D call: TRBD1 (5 bases). The CDR3 is 15 residues long. V lost 5 bases to trimming and J lost 7 bases, with 15 bases between them. The germline gives CDR1 SGHVS, CDR2 FQNEAQ. The CDR3 DNA follows: TGTGCCAGCAGCACTAGGGACCGGCGGAATTCACCCCTCCACTTT. This gives the protein CASSTRDRRNSPLHF.

The V call is TRBV25-1, the J call TRBJ1-1; D remains unclear. Trimming removed 5 bases at V and 5 bases at J, with 9 bases between. Germline V lookup: CDR1 MGHDK, CDR2 SYGVNS. The CDR3 consists of 12 residues. Here the CDR3 DNA reads TGTGCCAGCAGTTTCGTGGGAACTGAAGCTTTCTTT. Translating it yields CASSFVGTEAFF.

In this sample, this clonotype turned up many times. The chain uses TRBV2 and TRBJ2-5; TRBD2 matches at 8 bases. Germline lookup yields CDR1 SNHLY and CDR2 FYNNEI. The CDR3 has 15 residues. With 7 bases clipped from V and 4 bases from J, the junction kept 11 bases outside the gene matches. The CDR3 coding sequence is TGTGCCAGCACGGCGGGAGGTTCCTGGGGAGAGACCCAGTACTTC. Protein sequence: CASTAGGSWGETQYF.

In its sample, this clonotype was seen a few times. The chain carries TRBV9 and TRBJ2-1; TRBD2 might be the D (6 bases). CDR3 length equals 19 residues. Germline V CDR1 and CDR2: SGDLS, YYNGEE. The V and J ends lost 4 bases and 3 bases respectively, with 26 bases between them. The CDR3 DNA reads TGTGCCAGCAGCTCCTCTTTAGCGGAGGGCAGACTCTTCTACAATGAGCAGTTCTTC. This codes for CASSSSLAEGRLFYNEQFF.

This clonotype was counted ten times or more. The chain employs TRBV28 and TRBJ2-2; D gene ambiguous. The CDR3 is 13 residues long. The V and J ends lost 6 bases and 4 bases respectively, with 9 bases between them. Germline assignment: CDR1 MDHEN and CDR2 SYDVKM. The DNA for the CDR3 is TGTGCCAGCAGCACGTTCCTCACCGGGGAGCTGTTTTTT. Translating it yields CASSTFLTGELFF.

This clonotype was counted at least ten times. The J gene is TRBJ1-2, the V gene TRBV29-1; D is unclear. The CDR3 runs 16 residues. Germline V lookup: CDR1 SQVTM, CDR2 ANQGSEA. The V gene lost 0 bases and the J gene lost 2 bases, with 16 bases spanning the gap. This CDR3 reads CSVEDHLGGPNYGYTF. The CDR3 DNA follows: TGCAGCGTTGAAGATCATCTGGGAGGACCGAACTATGGCTACACCTTC.